This TCR beta chain stems from a study of blood T cell repertoires in COVID-19. V was clipped by 1 base and J by 8 bases, with 17 bases between them. Germline V gene data show CDR1 as SNHLY and CDR2 as FYNNEI. This CDR3 has 16 amino acids. Per the authors' pipeline: Counts of nucleated cells, estimated from reference gene primer amplification, were obtained. TCRdb's copy holds only in-frame clones and misses some; the assay was immunoSEQ multiplex PCR. V and J calls and clone size are as listed in that table; D and trimming were resolved from the DNA. The repertoire consists of over 55,000 clones, with under 95% occurring once and the leading ten covering around 9.1%.

This chain links TRBV2 with TRBJ1-4; the D is unclear. The sample taken for sequencing was peripheral blood. The TCR was taken from a human donor in a cohort sampled during active COVID-19. The CDR3 sequence is CASSEGLAGIQEKLFF. DNA of the CDR3: TGTGCCAGCAGTGAAGGATTGGCAGGAATACAAGAAAAACTGTTTTTT.